This T cell receptor (beta chain) was recorded in a study of control samples from healthy donors and cancer patients. The table came from immunoSEQ multiplex PCR; TCRdb's copy has only in-frame clones and leaves some out. The sample holds more than 150,000 clones, around nine tenths seen once. Per the germline V gene, CDR1 is SEHNR and CDR2 is FQNEAQ (reference sequence). V lost 5 bases, J lost 8 bases, and 19 bases lay in between. The CDR3 is made up of 15 amino acids. The specimen sequenced was blood. The source of this sequence is a woman in her 30s in good health. The rearrangement links TRBV7-9 to TRBJ2-1; D is undetermined. Here the CDR3 reads CASSMNPSADHEQFF. The CDR3 DNA follows: TGTGCCAGCAGCATGAACCCTAGTGCTGATCATGAGCAGTTCTTC.